This T cell receptor (beta chain) originates from a study of blood T cell repertoires in COVID-19. Turning to the study itself: Sites across the United States, Italy and Spain contributed samples from acute and convalescent COVID-19. In each case, the material was cDNA or gDNA derived from T cells, B-cell-depleted T cells, or PBMCs.

Authors' methods: Reference gene primer amplification in the assay estimated nucleated cell counts. TCRdb's copy holds only in-frame clones and misses some; the assay was immunoSEQ multiplex PCR. V and J calls plus clone size are reproduced from that table; the DNA served to infer D and trimming. The sample lists about 300,000 clones, roughly 90% occurring once. The sequence derives from a man between 18 and 35 years old who had recovered from COVID-19. The sample was peripheral blood.

The CDR3 sequence: CASSPPGDTAGEQFF. The DNA of the CDR3 is TGTGCCAGCTCACCCCCGGGCGATACAGCGGGTGAGCAGTTCTTC. The V and J genes are TRBV18 and TRBJ2-1; tentative D call: TRBD2 (6 bases). This CDR3 contains 15 residues. The V gene's germline CDR1 is KGHSH and CDR2 LQKENI. The V gene lost 3 bases and the J gene lost 9 bases, with 18 bases spanning the gap.